This T cell receptor beta chain was sequenced for a study of blood T cells in healthy people across ages (dated by TCRdb to the mid-2010s). Broadly, across the study: Template switching captured roughly one uniquely barcoded TCR beta cDNA molecule per two T cells in model experiments. The study measured age-related changes in TCR beta repertoire diversity using deep sequencing normalized with unique cDNA molecular identifiers. For two donors (one aged 18 to 30 and one aged 80 or older), the study analyzed two additional independent replicas of 1 million unique cDNA reads from the same blood draw. Donors were grouped into four age groups: young (average roughly 17 years), middle-aged (less than 40), aged (62) and long-lived (around 80).

The library was prepared using 5' RACE. For sequencing, an Illumina HiSeq 2500 was employed. The second PCR ran for roughly 7 to 11 cycles and used a J-beta primer mix along with a sample-barcoded 5' primer. A unique molecular identifier was introduced onto each TCR beta cDNA molecule by a template-switch 5' adaptor carrying 12 random nucleotides. Each sample yielded at least 3 million CDR3-containing paired-end reads. First-strand cDNA was synthesized from all RNA with the Mint cDNA synthesis kit, primed by a TRBC-specific oligonucleotide. Following uracil-DNA glycosylase treatment, a first 18-cycle PCR with universal primers M1SS and BC2_uni_R was performed on all cDNA. Processing in the source paper ran as follows. For normalization, 1 million high-quality reads were randomly selected from each sample, with every read carrying a distinct molecular identifier. Reads sharing molecular identifiers were discarded rather than binned into consensus sequences. MiTCR, with a Q25 quality threshold and the strictest error-elimination algorithm, was used for CDR3 identification, clonotype clustering and error correction. A nonparametric unseen species model with Euler transformation was used to estimate a lower bound on total TCR beta diversity. TCRdb's own reprocessing of the public reads used fastp at Q25 and MiXCR and kept productive beta chains. Under each unique CDR3 protein, matching rows form one entry showing the most common genes and DNA. TCRdb, not the original authors, processed these V and J calls. This sample lists around 1,000,000 distinct CDR3 sequences; under 30% were detected once. Less than 0.85% of the sample goes to the ten largest clones.

A few counts support this clonotype. The clone's antigen remains unknown. Base-call qualities are not available, and no considerably larger clone is one nucleotide away. Summary of the overall study and its limitations: Because the CMV infection status of the donors was unknown, age-related changes in expanded clonotypes may potentially have been confounded. Estimates of total diversity from one million sequenced T cells were regarded as lower bounds and underestimates. A strong correlation was found between observed TCR beta diversity and the percentage of naive T cells measured by flow cytometry. As age increased, observed TCR beta diversity per million T cells dropped in a roughly linear way, and a significant reduction was already evident by age around 41. Compared with the aged group, the long-lived group had more naive CD4+ T cells, fewer expanded clones and increased TCR diversity, suggesting age selection. Bulk unsorted PBMC profiling prevented conclusive comparison of naive and antigen-experienced compartments.

Measured from the cysteine to the phenylalanine, the CDR3 is 13 residues long. Just CDR3 DNA is preserved here, 39 bases in frame from base 1. For CDR1 and CDR2, the germline V gene lists SGHRS and YFSETQ. V is shortened by 4 bases, J by 5 bases, and the region joining them spans 10 bases. The 39 donors, aged 6 to 90 years, were systemically healthy Caucasian individuals from Russia. Approximately 9.3 milliliters of peripheral blood were collected from each donor into EDTA-treated Vacutainer tubes. Ficoll-Paque density-gradient centrifugation was used to isolate PBMCs, with at least 6 million obtained per sample. Trizol reagent was used to extract total RNA from the PBMCs, yielding at least 5.5 micrograms per sample. Naive CD45RAhigh/CD27high T cell percentages were measured by flow cytometry on a PBMC aliquot from every donor. The same specimen was also included in a second study, on T cells of mothers and their children. From that second study: Nine systemically healthy Caucasian individuals served as donors, namely three mothers together with their six children. cDNA synthesis used all of the extracted RNA, with roughly 1.5 ug of RNA in each 15 ul reaction. Sample barcodes and 2-4 random nucleotides were added via the M1S primer in the second PCR. Each mother yielded over 8 million TCR beta CDR3 reads and each child about 3 million reads. In both related and unrelated pairs, thymic selection shapes the output of TCR recombination in a similar way, with inherited differences having only a minor effect. Normalized repertoire overlap in related mother-child pairs was always slightly higher than in unrelated mother-child pairs, but the difference was never significant. With a sensitivity of about 100 clones per million clonotypes, no persistent microchimeric T cell clones were detected. The study used deep NGS to compare TCR beta repertoires of mothers and children, seeking features distinguishing related mother-child pairs from unrelated individuals. Mothers averaged roughly 40 +/- 4 years of age and children averaged around 10 +/- 4 years. After adapters were ligated using NEBNext reagents, the libraries underwent 100+100 nt paired-end sequencing on an Illumina HiSeq 2000. To avoid cross-contamination, the mother libraries and the child libraries were prepared a month apart and sequenced in separate runs. Each donor had between about 450,000 and 2,200,000 distinct TCR beta clonotypes identified. Naive TCR beta clonotypes were estimated from low-frequency clonotypes matched to each donor's FACS-determined naive share, without sorting.

The sequence was obtained from a girl aged 2 to 9 in good health. Material for sequencing was blood. Rearrangement joined TRBV5-1 to TRBJ2-1; the D gene is perhaps TRBD2, on 5 matching bases. The base sequence is TGCGCCAGCAGCGTGAGGCGGGACAATGAGCAGTTCTTC. Translated, it reads CASSVRRDNEQFF.